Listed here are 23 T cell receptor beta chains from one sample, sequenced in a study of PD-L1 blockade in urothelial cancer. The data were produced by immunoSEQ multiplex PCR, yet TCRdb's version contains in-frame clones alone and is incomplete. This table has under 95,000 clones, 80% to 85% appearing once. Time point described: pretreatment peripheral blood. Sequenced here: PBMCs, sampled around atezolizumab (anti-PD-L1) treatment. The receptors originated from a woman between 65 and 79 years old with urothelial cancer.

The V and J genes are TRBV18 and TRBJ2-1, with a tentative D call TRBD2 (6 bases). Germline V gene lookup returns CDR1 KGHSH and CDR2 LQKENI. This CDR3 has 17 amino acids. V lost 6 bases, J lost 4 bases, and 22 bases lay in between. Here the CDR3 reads CASSLYGGSVEYNEQFF. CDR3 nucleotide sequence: TGTGCCAGCTCCCTATACGGGGGTTCGGTGGAATACAATGAGCAGTTCTTC.

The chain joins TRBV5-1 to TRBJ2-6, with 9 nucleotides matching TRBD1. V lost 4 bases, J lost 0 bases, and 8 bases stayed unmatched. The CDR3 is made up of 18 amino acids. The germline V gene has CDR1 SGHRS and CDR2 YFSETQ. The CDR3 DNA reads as TGCGCCAGCAGCCCAACAGGACAGGGGAACTCTGGGGCCAACGTCCTGACTTTC. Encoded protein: CASSPTGQGNSGANVLTF.

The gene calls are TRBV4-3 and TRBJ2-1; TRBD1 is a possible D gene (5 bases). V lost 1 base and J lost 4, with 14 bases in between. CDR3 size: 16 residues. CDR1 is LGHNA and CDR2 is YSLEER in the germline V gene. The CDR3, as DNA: TGCGCCAGCAGCCAAGTAGGTAGGGGCCAGTACAATGAGCAGTTCTTC. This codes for CASSQVGRGQYNEQFF.

In DNA, the CDR3 is TGTGCCAGCAGCCCCCCCCTCAGTATTCCCGGCGGGCACGATGAGCAGTTCTTC. Residues: CASSPPLSIPGGHDEQFF. The chain is built from TRBV7-3 and TRBJ2-1; D may be TRBD2 (5 bases). CDR1 is SGHTA and CDR2 is FQGTGA in the germline V gene. The CDR3 has 18 amino acids. Trimming left V 5 bases short and J 8 bases short, with 28 bases between.

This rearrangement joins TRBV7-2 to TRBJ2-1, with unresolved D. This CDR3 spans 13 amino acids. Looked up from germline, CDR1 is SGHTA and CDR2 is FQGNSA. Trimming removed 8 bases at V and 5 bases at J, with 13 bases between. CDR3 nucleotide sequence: TGTGCCAGCCTCTATAGTATGAACAATGAGCAGTTCTTC. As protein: CASLYSMNNEQFF.

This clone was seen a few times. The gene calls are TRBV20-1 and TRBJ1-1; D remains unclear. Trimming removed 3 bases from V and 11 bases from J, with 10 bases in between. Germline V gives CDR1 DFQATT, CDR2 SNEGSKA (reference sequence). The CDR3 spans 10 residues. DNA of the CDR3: TGCAGTGCTAGGCGAGGGATCGCTTTCTTT. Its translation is CSARRGIAFF.

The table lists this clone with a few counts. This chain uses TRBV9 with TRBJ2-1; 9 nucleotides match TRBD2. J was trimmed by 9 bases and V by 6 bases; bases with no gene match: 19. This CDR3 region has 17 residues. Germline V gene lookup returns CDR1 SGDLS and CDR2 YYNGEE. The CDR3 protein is CASTLRGGGAEIGEQFF. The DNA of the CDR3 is TGTGCCAGCACCCTACGCGGCGGGGGGGCCGAGATTGGTGAGCAGTTCTTC.

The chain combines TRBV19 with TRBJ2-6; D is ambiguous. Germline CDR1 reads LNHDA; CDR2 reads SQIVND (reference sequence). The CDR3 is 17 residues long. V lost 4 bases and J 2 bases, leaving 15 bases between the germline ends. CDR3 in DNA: TGTGCCAGTAGTACCCACCTTATGGGCGCTGGGGCCAACGTCCTGACTTTC. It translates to CASSTHLMGAGANVLTF.

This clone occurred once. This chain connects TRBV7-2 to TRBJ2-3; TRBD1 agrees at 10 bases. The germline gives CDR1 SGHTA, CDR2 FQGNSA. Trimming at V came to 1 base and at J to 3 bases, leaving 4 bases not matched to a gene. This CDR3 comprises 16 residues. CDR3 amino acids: CASSLVGTGATDTQYF. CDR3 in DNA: TGTGCCAGCAGCTTAGTGGGGACAGGGGCAACAGATACGCAGTATTTT.

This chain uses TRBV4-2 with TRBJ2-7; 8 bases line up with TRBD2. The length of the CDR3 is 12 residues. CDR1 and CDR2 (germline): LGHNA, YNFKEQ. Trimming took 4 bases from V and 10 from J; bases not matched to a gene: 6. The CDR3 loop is CASSPAGGRQYF. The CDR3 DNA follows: TGTGCCAGCAGCCCTGCGGGGGGTCGCCAGTACTTC.

For the CDR3, the DNA is TGTGCCATCAGTGTGCGCCAGGGGGTAATTCCAGATACGCAGTATTTT. Encoded protein: CAISVRQGVIPDTQYF. The chain joins TRBV10-3 to TRBJ2-3, with 7 nucleotides matching TRBD1. The ends lost 4 bases at V and 4 bases at J; junction bases unmatched: 11. Germline CDR1 ENHRY, CDR2 SYGVKD. The CDR3 extends over 16 amino acids.

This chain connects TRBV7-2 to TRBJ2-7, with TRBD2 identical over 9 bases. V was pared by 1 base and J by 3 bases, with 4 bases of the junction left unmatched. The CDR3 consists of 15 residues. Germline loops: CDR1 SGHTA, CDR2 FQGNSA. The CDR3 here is CASSLGLAGVYEQYF. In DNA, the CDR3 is TGTGCCAGCAGCTTAGGTTTAGCGGGGGTCTACGAGCAGTACTTC.

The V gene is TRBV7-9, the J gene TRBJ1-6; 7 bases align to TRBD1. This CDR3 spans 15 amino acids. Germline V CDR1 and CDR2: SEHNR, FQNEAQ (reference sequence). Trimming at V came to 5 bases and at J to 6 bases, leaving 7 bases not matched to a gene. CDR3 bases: TGTGCCAGCAGCCCCTGGGACAGCGGTAATTCACCCCTCCACTTT. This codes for CASSPWDSGNSPLHF.

The DNA for the CDR3 is TGTGCCAGCAGCCGCGGGCATAGTATGCCTGAGCAGTTCTTC. Its protein is CASSRGHSMPEQFF. V usage is TRBV7-3 and J usage is TRBJ2-1; tentatively, D is TRBD2 (5 bases). From germline, CDR1 is SGHTA and CDR2 FQGTGA. The V end was cut by 5 bases, the J end by 9 bases, with 17 bases between. This CDR3 is 14 amino acids long. Full variable domain (outside the CDR3, taken from reference TRBV7-3 and TRBJ2-1): GAGVSQTPSNKVTEKGKYVELRCDPISGHTALYWYRQSLGQGPEFLIYFQGTGAADDSGLPNDRFFAVRPEGSVSTLKIQRTERGDSAVYLCASSRGHSMPEQFFGPGTRLTVL.

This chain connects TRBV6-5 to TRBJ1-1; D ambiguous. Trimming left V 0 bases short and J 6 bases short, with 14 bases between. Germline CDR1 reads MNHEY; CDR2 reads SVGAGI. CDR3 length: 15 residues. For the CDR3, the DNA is TGTGCCAGCAGTTACTCCCCGGGAGCACCTTCTGAAGCTTTCTTT. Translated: CASSYSPGAPSEAFF.

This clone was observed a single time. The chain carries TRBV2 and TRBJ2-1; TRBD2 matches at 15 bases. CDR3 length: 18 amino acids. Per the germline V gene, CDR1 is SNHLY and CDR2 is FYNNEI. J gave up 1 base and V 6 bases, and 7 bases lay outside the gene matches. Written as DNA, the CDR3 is TGTGCCAGCAGGAGGACTAGCGGGAGGGCCGATTCCTACAATGAGCAGTTCTTC. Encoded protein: CASRRTSGRADSYNEQFF.

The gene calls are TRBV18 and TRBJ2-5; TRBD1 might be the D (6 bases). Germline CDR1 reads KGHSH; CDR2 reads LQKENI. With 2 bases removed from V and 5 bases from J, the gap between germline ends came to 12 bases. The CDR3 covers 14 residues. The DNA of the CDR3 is TGTGCCAGCTCACCAAGACAGGTTGCGGAGACCCAGTACTTC. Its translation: CASSPRQVAETQYF.

The CDR3 protein is CASAIGTGNGQPQHF. In DNA, the CDR3 is TGTGCCAGTGCCATAGGGACAGGGAACGGTCAGCCCCAGCATTTT. The gene calls are TRBV19 and TRBJ1-5; 9 positions agree with TRBD1. This CDR3 contains 15 residues. CDR1 LNHDA and CDR2 SQIVND come from the germline V gene (reference sequence). V lost 8 bases and J lost 6; bases outside the gene matches: 11.

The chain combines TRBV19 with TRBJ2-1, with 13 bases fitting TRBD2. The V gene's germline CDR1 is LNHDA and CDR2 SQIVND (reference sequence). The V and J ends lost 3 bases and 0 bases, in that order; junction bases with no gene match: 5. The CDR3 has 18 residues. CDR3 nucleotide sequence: TGTGCCAGTAGTATCACTAGCGGGGGGGTCAGCTCCTACAATGAGCAGTTCTTC. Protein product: CASSITSGGVSSYNEQFF.

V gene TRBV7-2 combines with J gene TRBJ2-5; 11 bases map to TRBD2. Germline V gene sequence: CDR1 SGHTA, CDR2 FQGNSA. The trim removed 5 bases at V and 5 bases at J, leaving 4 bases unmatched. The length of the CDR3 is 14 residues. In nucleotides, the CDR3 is TGTGCCAGCAGCAAGGGACTAGCGGAGGAGACCCAGTACTTC. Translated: CASSKGLAEETQYF.

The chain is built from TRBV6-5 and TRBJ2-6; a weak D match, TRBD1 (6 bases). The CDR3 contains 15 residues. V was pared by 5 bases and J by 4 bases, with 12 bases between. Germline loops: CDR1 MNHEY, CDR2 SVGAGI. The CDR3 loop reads CASSHDRFGANVLTF. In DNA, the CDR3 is TGTGCCAGCAGTCACGACAGGTTCGGGGCCAACGTCCTGACTTTC.

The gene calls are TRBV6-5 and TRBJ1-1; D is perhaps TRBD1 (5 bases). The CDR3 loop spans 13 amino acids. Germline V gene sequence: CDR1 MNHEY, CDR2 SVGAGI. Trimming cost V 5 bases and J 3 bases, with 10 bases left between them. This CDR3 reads CASSREGYTEAFF. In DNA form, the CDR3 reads TGTGCCAGCAGTCGGGAGGGGTACACTGAAGCTTTCTTT.

The CDR3 loop is CASSHGGTGGQPQHF. The CDR3 DNA follows: TGTGCCAGCAGTCATGGCGGGACAGGGGGTCAGCCCCAGCATTTT. This rearrangement joins TRBV27 to TRBJ1-5; 11 bases map to TRBD1. The CDR3 contains 15 residues. The germline CDR1 and CDR2 sequences are MNHEY and SMNVEV (reference sequence). The V gene end was trimmed by 5 bases and the J gene end by 6 bases; junction bases not matched to a gene: 6.